A single sample gave rise to the 14 T cell receptor beta chains below, sequenced in a study of blood T cell repertoires in COVID-19. Clones were read by immunoSEQ multiplex PCR, and TCRdb kept only the in-frame ones, dropping some. In the table there are about 140,000 clones, roughly 84% of which are singletons. Material: peripheral blood. These receptors came from a woman aged 60-75 years with acute or convalescent COVID-19.

The genes are TRBV11-2 and TRBJ1-2; 9 nucleotides align to TRBD1. The CDR3 is 18 amino acids. CDR1 is SGHAT and CDR2 is FQNNGV in the germline V gene. The J segment lost 3 bases and the V segment lost 4 bases, leaving 15 bases of the junction unmatched. The CDR3 is CASSYPAGQGKRYYGYTF. CDR3 bases: TGTGCCAGCAGCTACCCTGCGGGACAGGGTAAGAGGTACTATGGCTACACCTTC.

CDR3 nucleotides: TGTGCCAGCAGAGAGACAGGGAGGAGCGAGCAGTACTTC. As protein: CASRETGRSEQYF. The chain links TRBV6-5 to TRBJ2-7, with D perhaps TRBD1 (7 bases). The germline V and J ends were trimmed by 6 bases and 6 bases, with 15 bases remaining between them. The CDR3 contains 13 residues. CDR1 and CDR2 from the germline V gene are MNHEY and SVGAGI.

The V gene is TRBV18, the J gene TRBJ1-4; maybe TRBD1 (6 bases). Trimming pared 5 bases from V and 8 bases from J, leaving 18 bases between. The CDR3 sequence is 15 residues long. Germline loops: CDR1 KGHSH, CDR2 LQKENI. The CDR3 region is CASSSRMDSREKLFF. CDR3 nucleotides: TGTGCCAGCTCATCTCGCATGGACAGCAGGGAAAAACTGTTTTTT.

This chain links TRBV15 with TRBJ1-5; D gene uncertain. V was clipped by 4 bases and J by 4 bases, with 5 bases between them. CDR1 and CDR2 (germline): LNHNV, YYDKDF (reference sequence). The CDR3 loop spans 12 amino acids. The CDR3 DNA sequence: TGTGCCACCAGCACAGGAAATCAGCCCCAGCATTTT. As protein: CATSTGNQPQHF.

A word on this clone: This CDR3 is also generated by other DNA sequences in the sample. The CDR3 nucleotides are TGTGCCAGCAGCTTAGCAGGGGCCAATGAGCAGTTCTTC. It codes for CASSLAGANEQFF. V gene TRBV7-9 combines with J gene TRBJ2-1; weak D call: TRBD1 (5 bases). There are 13 residues in the CDR3. CDR1 is SEHNR, CDR2 FQNEAQ, per germline (reference sequence). V was shortened by 0 bases and J by 6 bases, with 6 bases between the two germline ends.

The rearrangement joins TRBV6-2 or TRBV6-3 to TRBJ2-1; the match to TRBD2 covers 8 bases. Unmatched junction bases numbered 9, after V lost 3 bases and J lost 5 bases. From germline, CDR1 is MNHEY and CDR2 SVGEGT. This CDR3 has 16 residues. The CDR3 DNA follows: TGTGCCAGCAGTTATTCCCCGGGGGGGAGCCACAATGAGCAGTTCTTC. Translation gives CASSYSPGGSHNEQFF.

The chain links TRBV6-5 to TRBJ2-7, with 10 bases aligning to TRBD2. The CDR3 spans 15 residues. Germline values: CDR1 MNHEY, CDR2 SVGAGI. V lost 6 bases, J lost 2 bases, and 7 bases stayed unmatched. The CDR3 region is CASRVGLAVTYEQYF. For the CDR3, the DNA is TGTGCCAGCAGGGTTGGACTAGCGGTAACCTACGAGCAGTACTTC.

This clone was seen more than once but under ten times. CDR3 nucleotides: TGTGCCAGTAGTATAGATCCCCTCTACGAGCAGTACTTC. Encoded protein: CASSIDPLYEQYF. The rearrangement links TRBV19 to TRBJ2-7; D is unresolved. Trimming removed 0 bases from V and 3 bases from J, with 6 bases in between. The CDR3 runs 13 residues. CDR1 is LNHDA and CDR2 is SQIVND in the germline V gene (reference sequence).

This chain links TRBV28 with TRBJ2-2; 8 bases are shared with TRBD1. The V segment lost 7 bases and the J segment 4 bases; nucleotides outside the gene matches: 5. This CDR3 comprises 14 residues. Germline CDR1 MDHEN, CDR2 SYDVKM. The CDR3 region is CASTFTGGTGELFF. CDR3 coding DNA: TGTGCCAGCACCTTCACAGGGGGCACCGGGGAGCTGTTTTTT.

The genes are TRBV6-5 and TRBJ2-2, with D uncertain. This CDR3 has 14 residues. Germline lookup yields CDR1 MNHEY and CDR2 SVGAGI. The V gene lost 2 bases and the J gene lost 1 base, with 5 bases spanning the gap. The DNA for the CDR3 is TGTGCCAGCAGTTACGGGCGGAACACCGGGGAGCTGTTTTTT. Its translation: CASSYGRNTGELFF.

V is TRBV13 and J is TRBJ2-7; a weak D match, TRBD1 (5 bases). CDR3 length equals 15 residues. Deletions cut 4 bases from V and 1 base from J, with 14 bases between. CDR1 is PRHDT and CDR2 is FYEKMQ in the germline V gene (reference sequence). CDR3 region: CASSSRGKGSYEQYF. CDR3 in DNA: TGTGCCAGCAGCTCAAGGGGTAAGGGATCCTACGAGCAGTACTTC.

This clone was seen more than once but under ten times. This CDR3 reads CASSLLAGGNTGELFF. The CDR3 DNA reads as TGTGCCAGCAGCTTATTAGCGGGAGGGAACACCGGGGAGCTGTTTTTT. The chain employs TRBV7-2 and TRBJ2-2; 10 positions match TRBD2. After removal of 2 bases from V and 1 base from J, the junction contained 1 base not matched to a gene. The CDR3 loop spans 16 amino acids. CDR1 is SGHTA, CDR2 FQGNSA, per germline.

The J gene is TRBJ1-5, the V gene TRBV6-6; a possible D gene is TRBD1 (5 bases). The CDR3 has 15 residues. The V gene lost 2 bases and the J gene lost 6 bases, with 14 bases spanning the gap. CDR1 is MNHNY and CDR2 is SVGAGI in the germline V gene (reference sequence). The CDR3 nucleotides are TGTGCCAGCAGTTACGACCTGGGGCAGGGTCAGCCCCAGCATTTT. It encodes CASSYDLGQGQPQHF.

The gene calls are TRBV4-2 and TRBJ1-1; D is uncertain. Germline lookup yields CDR1 LGHNA and CDR2 YNFKEQ. This CDR3 comprises 16 residues. Between the trimmed V and J ends, which lost 1 base and 4 bases, there was a span of 16 bases. The CDR3 spells CASSQGGGRHPTEAFF. As DNA, the CDR3 is TGTGCCAGCAGCCAAGGAGGAGGCCGTCATCCCACTGAAGCTTTCTTT.